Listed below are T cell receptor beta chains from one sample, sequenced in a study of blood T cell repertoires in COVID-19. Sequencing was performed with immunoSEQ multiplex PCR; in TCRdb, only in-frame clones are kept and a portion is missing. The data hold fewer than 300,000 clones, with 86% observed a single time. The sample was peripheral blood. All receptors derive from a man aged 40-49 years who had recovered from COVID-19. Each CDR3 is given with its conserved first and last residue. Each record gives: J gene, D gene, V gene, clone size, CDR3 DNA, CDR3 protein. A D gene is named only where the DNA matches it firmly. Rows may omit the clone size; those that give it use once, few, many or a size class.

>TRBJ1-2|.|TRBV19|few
TGTGCCAGTACCCTAGGCTACAGGGAGTACGGCTACACCTTC
CASTLGYREYGYTF
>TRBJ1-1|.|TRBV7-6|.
TGTGCCAGCAGCTCCCAGAGTGGACAGAACACTGAAGCTTTCTTT
CASSSQSGQNTEAFF
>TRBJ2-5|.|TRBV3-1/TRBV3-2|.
TGTGCCAGCAGCCCACGCCGGGAGACCCAGTACTTC
CASSPRRETQYF
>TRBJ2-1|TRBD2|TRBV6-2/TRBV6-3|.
TGTGCCAGCAGTTACAAACTAGCGGGGGTCCACAATGAGCAGTTCTTC
CASSYKLAGVHNEQFF
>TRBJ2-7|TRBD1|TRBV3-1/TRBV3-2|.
TGTGCCAGCAGCCTAAGGAACCCGGGACAGGGGCACCACGAGCAGTACTTC
CASSLRNPGQGHHEQYF
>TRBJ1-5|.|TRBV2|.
TGTGCCAGCAGGGGAGATAGCAATCAGCCCCAGCATTTT
CASRGDSNQPQHF
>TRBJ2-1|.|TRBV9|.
TGTGCCAGCAGCCCAACCACAAGTGGAGGGGTAGGGGGCCATGAGCAGTTCTTC
CASSPTTSGGVGGHEQFF
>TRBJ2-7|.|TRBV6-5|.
TGTGCCAGCAGCCGCACCACAGGTTACTCCTACGAGCAGTACTTC
CASSRTTGYSYEQYF
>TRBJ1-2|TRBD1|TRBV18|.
TGTGCCAGCACGAGGGACAGGGATGATGGCTACACCTTC
CASTRDRDDGYTF
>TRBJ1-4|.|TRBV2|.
TGTGCCAGCAGTGATAGTTACGCTGAAAAACTGTTTTTT
CASSDSYAEKLFF
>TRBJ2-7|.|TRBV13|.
TGTGCCAGCAGCTTAGGGCGGGCCCACGAGCAGTACTTC
CASSLGRAHEQYF
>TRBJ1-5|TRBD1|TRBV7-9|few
TGTGCCAGCACCAAAACAGGGGGCAGGGGCAATCAGCCCCAGCATTTT
CASTKTGGRGNQPQHF
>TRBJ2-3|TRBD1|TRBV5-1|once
TGCGCCAGCAGCCTCCGACAGGGATCAGATACGCAGTATTTT
CASSLRQGSDTQYF
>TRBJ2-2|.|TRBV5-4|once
TGTGCCAGCAGCCCTGAGTCCGCCGGGGAGCTGTTTTTT
CASSPESAGELFF
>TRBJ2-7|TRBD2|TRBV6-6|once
TGTGCCAGCAGTTACCCTAGCGGGCAGTACCCCTACGAGCAGTACTTC
CASSYPSGQYPYEQYF
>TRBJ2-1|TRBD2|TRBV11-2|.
TGTGCCAGCAGCCCCGGACTAGCGGGGAACAATGAGCAGTTCTTC
CASSPGLAGNNEQFF
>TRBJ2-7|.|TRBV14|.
TGTGCCAGCAGCCCTCGACGGGCCTACGAGCAGTACTTC
CASSPRRAYEQYF
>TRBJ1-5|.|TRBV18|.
TGTGCCAGCTCACGCGAAGTTCTTAGCAATCAGCCCCAGCATTTT
CASSREVLSNQPQHF
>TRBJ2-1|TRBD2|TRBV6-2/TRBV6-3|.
TGTGCCAGCAGTTACCCGCGTCCGGTGCTGGGACTAGCGGGGGAGGAGAATGAGCAGTTCTTC
CASSYPRPVLGLAGEENEQFF
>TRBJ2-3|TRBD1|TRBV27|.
TGTGCCAGCGCTAGGCGGACAGGGCTGGGCACAGATACGCAGTATTTT
CASARRTGLGTDTQYF
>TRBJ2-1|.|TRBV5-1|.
TGCGCCAGCAGCTTGGTCGTGGCAAATGAGCAGTTCTTC
CASSLVVANEQFF
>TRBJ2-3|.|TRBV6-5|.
TGTGCCAGCAGTCCTCGCCGGGGGGCCAATACGCAGTATTTT
CASSPRRGANTQYF
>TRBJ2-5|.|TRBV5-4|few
TGTGCCAGCAGCTTGGCGGGAACTAAGCAAGAGACCCAGTACTTC
CASSLAGTKQETQYF
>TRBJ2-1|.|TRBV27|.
TGTGCCAGCATGTTTAACTCCTACAATGAGCAGTTCTTC
CASMFNSYNEQFF
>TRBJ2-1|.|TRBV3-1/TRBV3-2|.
TGTGCCAGCAGCCAAGATGTTGGGGGGGGCCGGGTTGGCAATGAGCAGTTCTTC
CASSQDVGGGRVGNEQFF
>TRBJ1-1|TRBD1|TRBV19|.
TGTGCCAGTAGTATTCCCGGGACAGGGGGCCTAAGGGAGGCTTTCTTT
CASSIPGTGGLREAFF
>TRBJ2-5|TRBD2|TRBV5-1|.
TGCGCCAGCAGCTTGGGGGCAGGCACTCTAGCGGGGGAGACCCAGTACTTC
CASSLGAGTLAGETQYF
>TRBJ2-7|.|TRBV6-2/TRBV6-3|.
TGTGCCAGCAGTTACCCCCTTGATCGGGGTCGGAGCTCCTACGAGCAGTACTTC
CASSYPLDRGRSSYEQYF